This T cell receptor beta chain was recovered during a study of T-cell memory formation after mild COVID-19. The CDR3 has 14 amino acids. In germline, CDR1 is SEHNR, CDR2 FQNEAQ (reference sequence). The V and J ends lost 1 base and 9 bases respectively, with 13 bases between them. Each CDR3 protein is one row after TCRdb ran MiXCR on the 5' RACE reads. This sample yields about 400,000 distinct CDR3 sequences, of which approximately 15% are seen a single time; approximately 20% belongs to the top ten. The chain couples TRBV7-9 to TRBJ2-1; maybe TRBD2 (6 bases). The sequence was obtained from a man between 18 and 29 years old who had mild COVID-19 (a few samples of this study predate the infection). Cell type and time point are not known. Sequenced sample: PBMCs or a T cell subset sorted from them (not recorded which). The CDR3 region is CASSLGASAGEQFF. CDR3 DNA sequence: TGTGCCAGCAGCTTAGGGGCTAGCGCGGGTGAGCAGTTCTTC.